A single sample is the source of the 28 T cell receptor beta chains below, sequenced in a study of shared clonotypes between healthy human individuals. Some clones are missing from TCRdb's copy, which holds only in-frame ones; the method was immunoSEQ multiplex PCR. The table includes under 600,000 clones, about 96% detected once. Specimen: naive CD4+ T cells sorted from blood. Stated subset: CD45RA+ positively selected. The receptors originated from a woman younger than 45 in good health.

The rearrangement uses TRBV6-1 and TRBJ2-7, with TRBD1 matching over 9 bases. Germline CDR1 is MNHNS and CDR2 is SASEGT. Trimming removed 5 bases from V and 6 bases from J; junction bases left unmatched: 2. The CDR3 has 12 amino acids. The CDR3 DNA follows: TGTGCCAGCAGTACAGGGGGCGGCGAGCAGTACTTC. Its translation: CASSTGGGEQYF.

The rearrangement uses TRBV7-8 and TRBJ2-2; 11 nucleotides align to TRBD2. Germline V gives CDR1 SGHVS, CDR2 FQNEAQ. V trimming: 1 base; J trimming: 4 bases; junction bases outside the gene matches: 2. The length of the CDR3 is 16 residues. CDR3 coding DNA: TGTGCCAGCAGCTTAGTAGGGACTAGCGGCACCGGGGAGCTGTTTTTT. This translates into CASSLVGTSGTGELFF.

The V gene is TRBV28, the J gene TRBJ2-7; 7 positions match TRBD1. Germline CDR1 reads MDHEN; CDR2 reads SYDVKM. CDR3 size: 14 residues. With 6 bases clipped from V and 2 bases from J, the junction kept 7 bases outside the gene matches. The DNA for the CDR3 is TGTGCCAGCAGATTTTGGGACAGTCCCTACGAGCAGTACTTC. This encodes CASRFWDSPYEQYF. The variable domain in full, with the rest retrieved from reference TRBV28 and TRBJ2-7, is DVKVTQSSRYLVKRTGEKVFLECVQDMDHENMFWYRQDPGLGLRLIYFSYDVKMKEKGDIPEGYSVSREKKERFSLILESASTNQTSMYLCASRFWDSPYEQYFGPGTRLTVT.

The chain couples TRBV18 to TRBJ2-1; D might be TRBD2 (5 bases). The CDR3 covers 17 residues. CDR1 is KGHSH and CDR2 is LQKENI in the germline V gene. Trimming removed 3 bases at V and 0 bases at J, with 15 bases between. The CDR3 protein is CASSPRYSGDSYNEQFF. The CDR3 bases are TGTGCCAGCTCACCCCGCTACAGCGGAGACTCCTACAATGAGCAGTTCTTC.

V usage is TRBV2 and J usage is TRBJ1-5; D unresolved. V lost 6 bases, J lost 2 bases, and 14 bases lay in between. This CDR3 comprises 15 residues. Germline CDR1 reads SNHLY; CDR2 reads FYNNEI. CDR3: CASSDQPRGNQPQHF. CDR3 in DNA: TGTGCCAGCAGCGACCAGCCGCGCGGCAATCAGCCCCAGCATTTT.

This clone was observed a single time. This chain connects TRBV14 to TRBJ1-2, with TRBD1 as a possible D gene (6 bases). Trimming took 1 base from V and 8 from J, leaving 17 bases between them. Germline lookup yields CDR1 SGHDN and CDR2 FVKESK. This CDR3 spans 15 amino acids. The DNA of the CDR3 is TGTGCCAGCAGCCAAGTCGCAGGGGTGGCGGAGGGCTACACCTTC. Protein sequence: CASSQVAGVAEGYTF. The full variable domain, its missing parts supplied by reference TRBV14 and TRBJ1-2, is EAGVTQFPSHSVIEKGQTVTLRCDPISGHDNLYWYRRVMGKEIKFLLHFVKESKQDESGMPNNRFLAERTGGTYSTLKVQPAELEDSGVYFCASSQVAGVAEGYTFGSGTRLTVV.

The chain has TRBV19 and TRBJ2-5; either TRBD1 or TRBD2 may fit D (6 bases each). V lost 6 bases and J 5 bases, leaving 10 bases between the germline ends. The CDR3 loop spans 12 amino acids. Per germline, CDR1 LNHDA and CDR2 SQIVND (reference sequence). The CDR3 protein is CASRRRGETQYF. The CDR3 nucleotides read TGTGCCAGTAGGCGGAGGGGGGAGACCCAGTACTTC.

The chain joins TRBV6-5 to TRBJ2-2; 7 nucleotides align to TRBD1. V shed 2 bases and J 0 bases; nucleotides not matched to a gene: 3. The CDR3 has 16 amino acids. Per the germline V gene, CDR1 is MNHEY and CDR2 is SVGAGI. CDR3 loop: CASSYEGATNTGELFF. As DNA, the CDR3 is TGTGCCAGCAGTTACGAGGGGGCTACGAACACCGGGGAGCTGTTTTTT.

The genes are TRBV28 and TRBJ2-7, with no clear D. Germline CDR1 reads MDHEN; CDR2 reads SYDVKM. Trimming left V 2 bases short and J 0 bases short, with 14 bases between. The CDR3 runs 16 residues. DNA for the CDR3: TGTGCCAGCAGTTTAAGTCTGGATAGGGTCTCCTACGAGCAGTACTTC. It specifies CASSLSLDRVSYEQYF. Based on the CDR3 plus reference TRBV28 and TRBJ2-7, the full variable domain is DVKVTQSSRYLVKRTGEKVFLECVQDMDHENMFWYRQDPGLGLRLIYFSYDVKMKEKGDIPEGYSVSREKKERFSLILESASTNQTSMYLCASSLSLDRVSYEQYFGPGTRLTVT.

The rearrangement joins TRBV18 to TRBJ2-3; D perhaps matches TRBD1 (5 bases). The germline CDR1 and CDR2 sequences are KGHSH and LQKENI. Trimming left V 3 bases short and J 3 bases short, with 16 bases between. The CDR3 contains 16 residues. The CDR3 nucleotides read TGTGCCAGCTCACCGAAGGGGTTCTTAACTACAGATACGCAGTATTTT. Translated: CASSPKGFLTTDTQYF. The whole variable domain, filled in from reference TRBV18 and TRBJ2-3, reads NAGVMQNPRHLVRRRGQEARLRCSPMKGHSHVYWYRQLPEEGLKFMVYLQKENIIDESGMPKERFSAEFPKEGPSILRIQQVVRGDSAAYFCASSPKGFLTTDTQYFGPGTRLTVL.

V gene TRBV4-1 combines with J gene TRBJ2-6; TRBD1 might be the D (5 bases). V dropped 5 bases and J dropped 5 bases, with 19 bases sitting between them. Germline CDR1 is MGHRA and CDR2 is YSYEKL. This CDR3 has 17 residues. Written as DNA, the CDR3 is TGCGCCAGCAGCGACGTCAGGACATCCCTCTGGGCCAACGTCCTGACTTTC. As protein: CASSDVRTSLWANVLTF.

This clone has a handful of counts. V usage is TRBV6-1 and J usage is TRBJ1-5; D possibly corresponds to TRBD1 (5 bases). Germline CDR1 MNHNS, CDR2 SASEGT. This CDR3 is 12 amino acids long. Trimming took off 6 bases at V and 5 bases at J, with 8 bases between the two ends. CDR3 region: CASRGGDQPQHF. The CDR3 coding sequence is TGTGCCAGCAGGGGAGGGGATCAGCCCCAGCATTTT.

The V and J genes are TRBV7-9 and TRBJ2-5; possible D gene TRBD2, 5 bases. The last part of the DNA fits TRBJ2-7 better; the J call may be wrong. This CDR3 region has 13 residues. Germline CDR1 SEHNR, CDR2 FQNEAQ (reference sequence). The CDR3, as DNA: TGTGCCAGCAGGTCCGCGGGTAATTACGAGCAGTACTTC. Protein product: CASRSAGNYEQYF.

V gene TRBV5-6 combines with J gene TRBJ2-1, with 7 bases lining up with TRBD1. Per the germline V gene, CDR1 is SGHDT and CDR2 is YYEEEE. This CDR3 is built from 14 residues. V dropped 4 bases and J dropped 10; count of bases not matched to a gene: 11. The CDR3 DNA follows: TGTGCCAGCAGCCTAGGACAGGTCCTCTTCGAGCAGTTCTTC. It encodes CASSLGQVLFEQFF.

The genes are TRBV25-1 and TRBJ1-3; a weak D match, TRBD1 (5 bases). The CDR3 covers 16 residues. The V gene lost 1 base and the J gene lost 0 bases, with 10 bases spanning the gap. The V gene's germline CDR1 is MGHDK and CDR2 SYGVNS. CDR3 nucleotides: TGTGCCAGCAGTGAATCGTGGGGCAGCTCTGGAAACACCATATATTTT. Protein: CASSESWGSSGNTIYF.

The genes are TRBV5-5 and TRBJ1-2; TRBD1 matches 7 bases. The trim removed 4 bases at V and 7 bases at J, leaving 4 bases unmatched. Germline values: CDR1 SGHKS, CDR2 YYEKEE (reference sequence). The CDR3 has 12 amino acids. The DNA of the CDR3 is TGTGCCAGCAGCCAGGGGGTACGTGGCTACACCTTC. This sequence encodes CASSQGVRGYTF.

V usage is TRBV27 and J usage is TRBJ2-7; a possible D gene is TRBD1 (6 bases). The germline CDR1 and CDR2 sequences are MNHEY and SMNVEV (reference sequence). The V end lost 5 bases, the J end lost 2 bases, and 13 bases lay between the germline ends. The CDR3 is made up of 14 amino acids. CDR3 nucleotides: TGTGCCAGCAGTCCAAGACAGGCGCCCTACGAGCAGTACTTC. It translates to CASSPRQAPYEQYF.

This clone was detected only a few times. This chain links TRBV18 with TRBJ2-5; 7 positions match TRBD1. V lost 3 bases, J lost 2 bases, and 0 bases stayed unmatched. Germline V gives CDR1 KGHSH, CDR2 LQKENI. This CDR3 is 13 amino acids long. CDR3 DNA sequence: TGTGCCAGCTCACCGGGACAGCAAGAGACCCAGTACTTC. Translating it yields CASSPGQQETQYF.

The gene calls are TRBV30 and TRBJ1-5, with TRBD1 as a possible D gene (6 bases). Germline V gives CDR1 GTSNPN, CDR2 SVGIG (reference sequence). V lost 0 bases and J lost 3, with 9 bases in between. CDR3 length equals 14 residues. The CDR3 spells CAWSVGGPNQPQHF. Written as DNA, the CDR3 is TGTGCCTGGAGTGTTGGGGGCCCCAATCAGCCCCAGCATTTT.

The genes are TRBV18 and TRBJ2-1, with D unclear. The V gene lost 3 bases and the J gene lost 9 bases, with 12 bases spanning the gap. Germline values: CDR1 KGHSH, CDR2 LQKENI. CDR3 length equals 13 residues. CDR3 residues: CASSPDQASEQFF. CDR3 sequence (DNA): TGTGCCAGCTCACCGGACCAAGCGAGTGAGCAGTTCTTC.

The V and J genes are TRBV5-1 and TRBJ2-5; no clear D gene. The end of the DNA aligns better with TRBJ2-7, so the J call may be wrong. Germline V gives CDR1 SGHRS, CDR2 YFSETQ. CDR3 length: 16 residues. The CDR3 bases are TGCGCCAGCAGCGACGGACCTCTTACGAGCTCCTACGAGCAGTACTTC. Protein sequence: CASSDGPLTSSYEQYF.

CDR3 loop: CASHKPGQGIYGYTF. In nucleotides, the CDR3 is TGTGCCAGCCATAAACCGGGACAGGGAATCTATGGCTACACCTTC. The chain carries TRBV28 and TRBJ1-2, with 9 bases matching TRBD1. The CDR3 loop spans 15 amino acids. The V and J ends lost 8 bases and 4 bases, in that order; junction bases with no gene match: 11. In germline, CDR1 is MDHEN, CDR2 SYDVKM.

V is TRBV9 and J is TRBJ2-7; 11 bases agree with TRBD2. CDR1 and CDR2 (germline): SGDLS, YYNGEE. The CDR3 spans 16 residues. The ends lost 3 bases at V and 0 bases at J; junction bases unmatched: 5. The CDR3 protein is CASSDAGTSGSYEQYF. CDR3 in DNA: TGTGCCAGCAGCGACGCCGGGACTAGCGGCTCCTACGAGCAGTACTTC.

V usage is TRBV5-1 and J usage is TRBJ1-3; perhaps TRBD1 as D (6 bases). The germline V gene has CDR1 SGHRS and CDR2 YFSETQ. This CDR3 is built from 16 residues. Trimming pared 0 bases from V and 3 bases from J, leaving 13 bases between. The CDR3 here is CASSLAGGAHGNTIYF. The CDR3 DNA reads as TGCGCCAGCAGCTTGGCCGGGGGGGCGCATGGAAACACCATATATTTT.

This chain uses TRBV6-4 with TRBJ2-6, with TRBD1 as a possible D gene (6 bases). Looked up from germline, CDR1 is MRHNA and CDR2 is SNTAGT. The CDR3 has 16 residues. V was pared by 6 bases and J by 9 bases, with 21 bases between. CDR3 DNA sequence: TGTGCCAGCAGCGGGACAAAAACCAACCTACGCAACGTCCTGACTTTC. Amino acids: CASSGTKTNLRNVLTF.

The J gene is TRBJ1-3, the V gene TRBV7-9; D unresolved. Trimming removed 5 bases at V and 3 bases at J, with 17 bases between. CDR1 is SEHNR and CDR2 is FQNEAQ in the germline V gene (reference sequence). The CDR3 is 16 amino acids. This chain's CDR3 is CASSTYSSVGGNTIYF. For the CDR3, the DNA is TGTGCCAGCAGCACCTACAGTTCGGTAGGTGGAAACACCATATATTTT.

The chain has TRBV10-3 and TRBJ1-2, with D perhaps TRBD1 (6 bases). Germline loops: CDR1 ENHRY, CDR2 SYGVKD. The CDR3 has 13 amino acids. V was clipped by 3 bases and J by 6 bases, with 11 bases between them. CDR3 DNA: TGTGCCATCAGTGACAGGGGATGGGATGGCTACACCTTC. This sequence encodes CAISDRGWDGYTF.

The rearrangement joins TRBV15 to TRBJ2-3, with D maybe TRBD2 (6 bases). CDR1 and CDR2 (germline): LNHNV, YYDKDF (reference sequence). Trimming shortened V by 0 bases and J by 0 bases, and 16 bases separated the two germline ends. The CDR3 has 18 residues. The CDR3 sequence: CATSREYGRGTSTDTQYF. CDR3 sequence (DNA): TGTGCCACCAGCAGAGAATATGGGCGGGGTACTAGCACAGATACGCAGTATTTT.